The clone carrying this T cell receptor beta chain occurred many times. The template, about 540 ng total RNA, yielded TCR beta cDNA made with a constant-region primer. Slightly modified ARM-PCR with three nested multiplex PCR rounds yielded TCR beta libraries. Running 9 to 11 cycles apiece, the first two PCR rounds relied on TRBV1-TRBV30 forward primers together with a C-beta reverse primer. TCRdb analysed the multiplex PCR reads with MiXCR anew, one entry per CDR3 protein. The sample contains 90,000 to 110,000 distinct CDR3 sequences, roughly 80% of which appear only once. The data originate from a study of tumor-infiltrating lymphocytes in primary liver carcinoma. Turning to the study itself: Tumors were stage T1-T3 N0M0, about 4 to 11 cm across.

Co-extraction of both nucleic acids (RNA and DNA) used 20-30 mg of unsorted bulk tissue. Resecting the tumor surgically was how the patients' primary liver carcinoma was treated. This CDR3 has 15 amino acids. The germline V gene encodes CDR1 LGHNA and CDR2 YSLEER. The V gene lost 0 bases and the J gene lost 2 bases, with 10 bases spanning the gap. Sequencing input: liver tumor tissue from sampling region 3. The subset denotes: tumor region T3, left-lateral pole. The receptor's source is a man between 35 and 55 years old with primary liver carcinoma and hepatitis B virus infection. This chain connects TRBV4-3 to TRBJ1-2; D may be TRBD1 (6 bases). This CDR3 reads CASSQDTGWNYGYTF. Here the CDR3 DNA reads TGCGCCAGCAGCCAAGATACAGGGTGGAACTATGGCTACACCTTC.